One sample yielded the 25 T cell receptor beta chains listed below, sequenced in a study of blood T cell repertoires in COVID-19. The data were produced by immunoSEQ multiplex PCR, yet TCRdb's version contains in-frame clones alone and is incomplete. The table has under 200,000 clones, approximately 91% seen once; the top ten hold approximately 4.6%. The sample taken for sequencing was peripheral blood. The source of these receptors is a man aged 18 to 29 with COVID-19, enrolled during active disease.

J is TRBJ1-1 and V is TRBV7-2; no definite D call. The germline V and J ends were trimmed by 3 bases and 1 base, with 6 bases remaining between them. The germline V gene has CDR1 SGHTA and CDR2 FQGNSA. This CDR3 has 13 residues. The CDR3 reads CASSFRRNTEAFF. The CDR3, as DNA: TGTGCCAGCAGCTTTCGGAGGAACACTGAAGCTTTCTTT.

This clone was seen once. This rearrangement joins TRBV19 to TRBJ1-3; D is uncertain. Germline CDR1 and CDR2: LNHDA and SQIVND (reference sequence). Trimming pared 6 bases from V and 0 bases from J, leaving 9 bases between. The CDR3 spans 14 residues. The CDR3 reads CASRAVFSGNTIYF. In DNA, the CDR3 is TGTGCCAGTAGGGCAGTGTTCTCTGGAAACACCATATATTTT. The full variable domain, its missing parts supplied by reference TRBV19 and TRBJ1-3, is DGGITQSPKYLFRKEGQNVTLSCEQNLNHDAMYWYRQDPGQGLRLIYYSQIVNDFQKGDIAEGYSVSREKKESFPLTVTSAQKNPTAFYLCASRAVFSGNTIYFGEGSWLTVV.

This chain connects TRBV4-3 to TRBJ2-7, with D possibly being TRBD2 (5 bases). CDR1 is LGHNA, CDR2 YSLEER, per germline. Between the trimmed V and J ends, which lost 0 bases and 0 bases, there was a span of 18 bases. The CDR3 contains 18 residues. CDR3 DNA sequence: TGCGCCAGCAGCCAAGATGAGGGCCGGAGTGGCGTCTCCTACGAGCAGTACTTC. Its translation: CASSQDEGRSGVSYEQYF.

The chain employs TRBV6-4 and TRBJ2-5, with D uncertain. V gave up 6 bases and J gave up 5 bases, with 4 bases separating them. Germline CDR1 and CDR2: MRHNA and SNTAGT. The CDR3 spans 10 residues. The CDR3 DNA is TGTGCCAGCAGGGGCGAGACCCAGTACTTC. Protein sequence: CASRGETQYF.

CDR3 sequence (DNA): TGTGCCAGCAGTCCCGGGACCTACGAGCAGTACTTC. This translates into CASSPGTYEQYF. The J gene is TRBJ2-7, the V gene TRBV28, with a tentative D call TRBD2 (5 bases). The CDR3 covers 12 residues. CDR1 and CDR2 (germline): MDHEN, SYDVKM. V lost 5 bases, J lost 2 bases, and 7 bases lay in between.

This chain connects TRBV5-1 to TRBJ2-1; maybe TRBD1 (6 bases). Trimming shortened V by 2 bases and J by 0 bases, and 12 bases separated the two germline ends. Germline V gene lookup returns CDR1 SGHRS and CDR2 YFSETQ. CDR3 length: 16 residues. Here the CDR3 reads CASSLPGAPSYNEQFF. In DNA, the CDR3 is TGCGCCAGCAGCTTACCAGGGGCCCCCTCCTACAATGAGCAGTTCTTC.

The chain recombines TRBV27 with TRBJ1-5; 9 nucleotides align to TRBD1. V shed 5 bases and J 1 base; nucleotides not matched to a gene: 3. Germline V lookup: CDR1 MNHEY, CDR2 SMNVEV (reference sequence). This CDR3 is built from 15 residues. The CDR3 region has the DNA TGTGCCAGCAGTGAAGGGACAGGGAGCAATCAGCCCCAGCATTTT. Amino acid sequence: CASSEGTGSNQPQHF.

This clone has a single count. The rearrangement joins TRBV11-2 to TRBJ2-5, with D perhaps TRBD1 (5 bases). The CDR3 covers 14 residues. The germline gives CDR1 SGHAT, CDR2 FQNNGV. V gave up 4 bases and J gave up 5 bases, with 14 bases separating them. The CDR3 loop reads CASSSFRAGETQYF. For the CDR3, the DNA is TGTGCCAGCAGCTCTTTTCGGGCAGGGGAGACCCAGTACTTC.

This chain joins TRBV6-6 and TRBJ2-1, with D perhaps matching TRBD2 (6 bases). The CDR3 contains 16 residues. Germline V gives CDR1 MNHNY, CDR2 SVGAGI (reference sequence). V lost 6 bases and J lost 4, with 19 bases in between. In DNA, the CDR3 is TGTGCCAGCAGCATACATCGCGGGGCTACATACAATGAGCAGTTCTTC. As protein: CASSIHRGATYNEQFF.

V is TRBV6-5 and J is TRBJ1-4, with a tentative D call TRBD1 (5 bases). Germline CDR1 is MNHEY and CDR2 is SVGAGI. This CDR3 has 13 amino acids. The V end was cut by 10 bases, the J end by 4 bases, with 13 bases between. The CDR3 DNA reads TGTGCCATCTCCCGGGACTTTAATGAAAAACTGTTTTTT. Translating gives CAISRDFNEKLFF.

This chain joins TRBV5-6 and TRBJ2-1; D is possibly TRBD2 (7 bases). The CDR3 is made up of 16 amino acids. Germline assignment: CDR1 SGHDT and CDR2 YYEEEE. V shed 2 bases and J shed 1 base, with 13 bases lying between them. CDR3 nucleotide sequence: TGTGCCAGCAGCTTATCCCGGGGGGCTTCCTACAATGAGCAGTTCTTC. Encoded protein: CASSLSRGASYNEQFF.

Remarks on this clone: The sample has other DNA sequences that encode this CDR3 too. V gene TRBV27 combines with J gene TRBJ1-2, with D unresolved. This CDR3 is 12 amino acids long. With 2 bases removed from V and 4 bases from J, the gap between germline ends came to 5 bases. Germline CDR1 and CDR2: MNHEY and SMNVEV (reference sequence). The CDR3 is CASSLRGYGYTF. The CDR3 DNA sequence: TGTGCCAGCAGTTTACGGGGCTATGGCTACACCTTC.

This clone was counted once. The CDR3 DNA is TGCGCCAGCAGCTCTTTAGTTGAGACCCAGTACTTC. It codes for CASSSLVETQYF. The rearrangement uses TRBV5-1 and TRBJ2-5, with D unclear. CDR3 length: 12 residues. Germline CDR1 is SGHRS and CDR2 is YFSETQ. With 3 bases removed from V and 5 bases from J, the gap between germline ends came to 8 bases.

The rearrangement links TRBV7-6 to TRBJ2-6; no reliable D call. This CDR3 is built from 15 residues. Trimming took 5 bases from V and 1 from J, leaving 9 bases between them. Germline assignment: CDR1 SGHVS and CDR2 FNYEAQ. This CDR3 reads CASSLQVSGANVLTF. Here the CDR3 DNA reads TGTGCCAGCAGCCTGCAGGTATCTGGGGCCAACGTCCTGACTTTC.

This rearrangement joins TRBV18 to TRBJ1-5, with no clear D. The ends were cut back, 2 bases at V and 5 bases at J, with 7 bases in the middle. The CDR3 extends over 13 amino acids. The germline V gene encodes CDR1 KGHSH and CDR2 LQKENI. In DNA form, the CDR3 reads TGTGCCAGCTCACCAGGGCCCTATCAGCCCCAGCATTTT. Protein sequence: CASSPGPYQPQHF. Based on the CDR3 plus reference TRBV18 and TRBJ1-5, the full variable domain is NAGVMQNPRHLVRRRGQEARLRCSPMKGHSHVYWYRQLPEEGLKFMVYLQKENIIDESGMPKERFSAEFPKEGPSILRIQQVVRGDSAAYFCASSPGPYQPQHFGDGTRLSIL.

V usage is TRBV9 and J usage is TRBJ2-5, with TRBD2 identical over 13 bases. V shed 4 bases, J shed 4 bases, and the junction held 10 bases outside the gene matches. Germline loops: CDR1 SGDLS, CDR2 YYNGEE. The CDR3 sequence is 17 residues long. The CDR3 loop is CASSPGLAGLGGETQYF. For the CDR3, the DNA is TGTGCCAGCAGCCCGGGACTAGCGGGATTAGGGGGAGAGACCCAGTACTTC.

This chain joins TRBV30 and TRBJ2-2, with D maybe TRBD2 (5 bases). The V end lost 2 bases, the J end lost 5 bases, and 12 bases lay between the germline ends. The CDR3 has 14 amino acids. Per the germline V gene, CDR1 is GTSNPN and CDR2 is SVGIG (reference sequence). The DNA of the CDR3 is TGTGCCTGGAGTCTAACTAGAGGAACCGGGGAGCTGTTTTTT. The encoded protein is CAWSLTRGTGELFF.

The chain couples TRBV6-2 or TRBV6-3 to TRBJ1-2; perhaps TRBD1 as D (5 bases). Germline CDR1 reads MNHEY; CDR2 reads SVGEGT. Trimming cost V 6 bases and J 4 bases, with 18 bases left between them. The CDR3 sequence is 15 residues long. CDR3 bases: TGTGCCAGCAGCCTCATCCTCGACAGTCCCTATGGCTACACCTTC. Translated: CASSLILDSPYGYTF.

In its sample, this clone was seen a few times. This rearrangement joins TRBV7-6 to TRBJ2-7; perhaps TRBD2 as D (6 bases). The CDR3 runs to 14 residues. Per germline, CDR1 SGHVS and CDR2 FNYEAQ. V was clipped by 3 bases and J by 4 bases, with 13 bases between them. The CDR3 DNA sequence: TGTGCCAGCAGCTTCGGCAGGGAGGCGTACGAGCAGTACTTC. Translation: CASSFGREAYEQYF. The full variable domain, its missing parts supplied by reference TRBV7-6 and TRBJ2-7, is GAGVSQSPRYKVTKRGQDVALRCDPISGHVSLYWYRQALGQGPEFLTYFNYEAQQDKSGLPNDRFSAERPEGSISTLTIQRTEQRDSAMYRCASSFGREAYEQYFGPGTRLTVT.

This sequence joins TRBV7-2 and TRBJ2-7; 9 nucleotides agree with TRBD1. V dropped 6 bases and J dropped 4; count of bases not matched to a gene: 10. CDR1 and CDR2 (germline): SGHTA, FQGNSA. This CDR3 comprises 15 residues. This chain's CDR3 is CASSSGDRVGYEQYF. CDR3 DNA: TGTGCCAGCAGTTCTGGGGACAGGGTGGGGTACGAGCAGTACTTC.

In DNA form, the CDR3 reads TGTGCCACGCAACGACGGTACAGCTCCTACAATGAGCAGTTCTTC. This encodes CATQRRYSSYNEQFF. V usage is TRBV11-3 and J usage is TRBJ2-1; no clear D. Germline V lookup: CDR1 SGHNT, CDR2 YENEEA. V lost 10 bases to trimming and J lost 0 bases, with 16 bases between them. CDR3 length equals 15 residues.

The chain links TRBV29-1 to TRBJ2-7, with D hard to call. Germline CDR1 and CDR2: SQVTM and ANQGSEA. The CDR3 is 15 amino acids. Trimming pared 4 bases from V and 2 bases from J, leaving 18 bases between. CDR3 bases: TGCAGCGTTGGGCCCGCCGCTTCTAGGACCTACGAGCAGTACTTC. This sequence encodes CSVGPAASRTYEQYF.

CDR3: CASSLDGSNQPQHF. The CDR3 bases are TGTGCCAGCAGCTTAGATGGCAGCAATCAGCCCCAGCATTTT. This chain links TRBV7-8 with TRBJ1-5; no clear D. The germline V and J ends were trimmed by 1 base and 1 base, with 5 bases remaining between them. Germline CDR1 and CDR2: SGHVS and FQNEAQ. The CDR3 length is 14 residues.

The chain uses TRBV28 and TRBJ2-7, with 7 nucleotides matching TRBD1. The CDR3 is 13 residues long. Germline V gene sequence: CDR1 MDHEN, CDR2 SYDVKM. V gave up 6 bases and J gave up 2 bases; unmatched junction bases: 4. The CDR3 spells CASRYDRAYEQYF. CDR3 DNA sequence: TGTGCCAGCAGGTATGACAGGGCCTACGAGCAGTACTTC.

For this clone: At the DNA level, this CDR3 is encoded by other sequences in the same sample as well. The chain carries TRBV6-2 or TRBV6-3 and TRBJ2-1, with 7 positions matching TRBD1. The CDR3 consists of 14 residues. CDR1 MNHEY and CDR2 SVGEGT come from the germline V gene. Trimming cost V 2 bases and J 3 bases; bases outside gene matches: 1. The CDR3 sequence: CASSYGQDYNEQFF. The CDR3, as DNA: TGTGCCAGCAGTTACGGACAGGACTACAATGAGCAGTTCTTC.